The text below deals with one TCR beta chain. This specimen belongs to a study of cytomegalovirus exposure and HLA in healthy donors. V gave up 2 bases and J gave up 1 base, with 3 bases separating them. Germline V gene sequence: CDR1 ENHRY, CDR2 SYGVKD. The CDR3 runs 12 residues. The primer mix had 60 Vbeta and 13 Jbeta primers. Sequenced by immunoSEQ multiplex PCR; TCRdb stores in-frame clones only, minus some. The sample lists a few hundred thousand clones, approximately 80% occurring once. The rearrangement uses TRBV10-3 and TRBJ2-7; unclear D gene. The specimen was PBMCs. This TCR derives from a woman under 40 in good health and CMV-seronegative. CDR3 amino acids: CAISEASYEQYF. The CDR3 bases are TGTGCCATCAGTGAGGCGTCCTACGAGCAGTACTTC.